The rows below give T cell receptor beta chains drawn from one sample of a study of blood T cell repertoires in COVID-19. Profiled with immunoSEQ multiplex PCR; TCRdb holds only in-frame clones, not every one. The repertoire holds around 84,000 clones, with around 82% as singletons. The sample consisted of peripheral blood. All receptors derive from a man older than 75 with active or convalescent COVID-19. CDR3s include the opening cysteine and the closing phenylalanine or tryptophan. The D gene is left open where the match is weak. Rows give clone size only sometimes, using once, few, many, or a class for an expanded clone.

v_gene,abundance,d_gene,j_gene,CDR3aa,CDR3nt
TRBV6-5,once,NA,TRBJ2-1,CASRLSGYNEQFF,TGTGCCAGCAGACTGAGCGGGTACAATGAGCAGTTCTTC
TRBV19,NA,NA,TRBJ1-5,CASSIAPGPQHF,TGTGCCAGTAGTATAGCCCCGGGGCCCCAGCATTTT
TRBV4-3,NA,TRBD2,TRBJ2-5,CASSQTGLAVPQYF,TGCGCCAGCAGCCAGACGGGACTAGCGGTACCCCAGTACTTC
TRBV3-1/TRBV3-2,NA,TRBD2,TRBJ2-7,CASSLLGTSVLEGAYEQYF,TGTGCCAGCAGCCTCTTGGGGACTAGCGTTCTAGAGGGTGCCTACGAGCAGTACTTC
TRBV3-1/TRBV3-2,NA,NA,TRBJ1-5,CASSQVSGQPQHF,TGTGCCAGCAGCCAGGTCAGCGGACAGCCCCAGCATTTT
TRBV7-9,NA,NA,TRBJ2-5,CASSTDGGETQYF,TGTGCCAGCAGCACCGACGGGGGAGAGACCCAGTACTTC
TRBV4-3,NA,TRBD1,TRBJ2-1,CASSLRNRGGGYNEQFF,TGCGCCAGCAGCCTGCGGAACAGGGGCGGAGGTTACAATGAGCAGTTCTTC
TRBV6-2/TRBV6-3,NA,NA,TRBJ1-1,CASSYGGAVGTEAFF,TGTGCCAGCAGTTACGGGGGGGCTGTGGGCACTGAAGCTTTCTTT
TRBV10-3,NA,NA,TRBJ1-2,CAISEIREPNYGYTF,TGTGCCATCAGTGAGATCCGGGAACCTAACTATGGCTACACCTTC
TRBV30,NA,NA,TRBJ2-7,CAWRNRDLTGEQYF,TGTGCCTGGAGGAACCGGGACTTGACTGGAGAGCAGTACTTC
TRBV2,NA,NA,TRBJ2-3,CASISQVADTQYF,TGTGCCAGCATTTCACAGGTTGCAGATACGCAGTATTTT
TRBV7-2,NA,NA,TRBJ2-1,CASSSAVPNEQFF,TGTGCCAGTTCTTCGGCGGTACCCAATGAGCAGTTCTTC
TRBV28,few,TRBD1,TRBJ2-7,CASNGQGREQYF,TGTGCCAGCAACGGACAGGGACGCGAGCAGTACTTC
TRBV3-1/TRBV3-2,NA,NA,TRBJ1-1,CASSPSWGGSVVTEAFF,TGTGCCAGCAGCCCCTCCTGGGGGGGATCAGTGGTCACTGAAGCTTTCTTT
TRBV5-4,NA,TRBD2,TRBJ2-1,CASSLAPGGGANNEQFF,TGTGCCAGCAGCTTGGCCCCAGGCGGGGGGGCAAACAATGAGCAGTTCTTC
TRBV6-5,NA,NA,TRBJ1-2,CASQDRFGDGYTF,TGTGCCAGCCAGGATAGGTTTGGCGATGGCTACACCTTC
TRBV9,NA,NA,TRBJ1-2,CASSPSDGYTF,TGTGCCAGCAGCCCCTCTGATGGCTACACCTTC
TRBV2,NA,NA,TRBJ1-6,CASFDTGTPWSPLHF,TGTGCAAGCTTTGACACCGGCACCCCATGGTCACCCCTCCACTTT
TRBV5-4,NA,TRBD2,TRBJ2-2,CASSPGLADTGELFF,TGTGCCAGCAGCCCGGGACTAGCGGACACCGGGGAGCTGTTTTTT
TRBV30,NA,TRBD1,TRBJ1-1,CAWSFGQGRTEAFF,TGTGCCTGGAGTTTTGGACAGGGGCGGACTGAAGCTTTCTTT
TRBV27,NA,NA,TRBJ2-7,CASSLSSGGHEQYF,TGTGCCAGCAGTTTGAGTTCCGGGGGGCACGAGCAGTACTTC
TRBV12-3/TRBV12-4,once,NA,TRBJ2-2,CASSFRTGELFF,TGTGCCAGCAGTTTTAGAACCGGGGAGCTGTTTTTT
TRBV6-1,NA,TRBD2,TRBJ2-1,CASSDRLAKSYNEQFF,TGTGCCAGCAGTGACCGACTAGCTAAGTCCTACAATGAGCAGTTCTTC
TRBV5-3,NA,NA,TRBJ1-4,CARSLRGKLFF,TGTGCCAGAAGCTTAAGGGGGAAACTGTTTTTT
TRBV27,NA,TRBD2,TRBJ2-7,CASSYKREGAYEQYF,TGTGCCAGCAGTTATAAGCGGGAGGGGGCCTACGAGCAGTACTTC
TRBV27,NA,NA,TRBJ1-1,CASSFAGGLGTEAFF,TGTGCCAGCAGTTTTGCCGGGGGACTGGGCACTGAAGCTTTCTTT
TRBV27,NA,NA,TRBJ1-2,CASRPRRVHHGYTF,TGTGCCAGCAGACCTCGGAGGGTGCATCATGGCTACACCTTC
TRBV5-4,few,TRBD1,TRBJ2-7,CASSLSGTGNYEQYF,TGTGCCAGCAGCTTGTCCGGGACAGGGAACTACGAGCAGTACTTC
TRBV7-2,NA,TRBD1,TRBJ2-1,CASSFNRQGGNEQFF,TGTGCCAGCAGCTTTAATCGACAGGGCGGGAATGAGCAGTTCTTC
TRBV7-2,NA,NA,TRBJ2-3,CASSLRGHRTDTQYF,TGTGCCAGCAGCCTCAGAGGGCACCGCACAGATACGCAGTATTTT
TRBV5-1,NA,NA,TRBJ1-2,CASSTAGAEFGYTF,TGCGCCAGCAGTACCGCGGGGGCTGAATTTGGCTACACCTTC
TRBV19,NA,NA,TRBJ2-7,CASSVGRGNTREQYF,TGTGCCAGTAGTGTGGGAAGGGGGAATACTCGCGAGCAGTACTTC
TRBV7-9,NA,TRBD1,TRBJ1-6,CASSSADRGSNSPLHF,TGTGCCAGCAGCTCCGCAGACAGGGGAAGTAATTCACCCCTCCACTTT
TRBV5-4,NA,NA,TRBJ2-5,CASSLGAGAPEKETQYF,TGTGCCAGCAGCTTGGGGGCGGGGGCCCCGGAAAAGGAGACCCAGTACTTC
TRBV9,NA,TRBD2,TRBJ2-3,CASSPRLAGDISTDTQYF,TGTGCCAGCAGCCCTCGACTAGCGGGAGATATAAGCACAGATACGCAGTATTTT
TRBV11-3,NA,NA,TRBJ2-1,CASSLRAGVNEQFF,TGTGCCAGCAGCTTGCGGGCAGGAGTGAATGAGCAGTTCTTC
TRBV3-1/TRBV3-2,NA,NA,TRBJ2-1,CASRDTGEQFF,TGTGCCAGCAGGGACACAGGTGAGCAGTTCTTC
TRBV28,once,NA,TRBJ1-6,CASSFQFGYNSPLHF,TGTGCCAGCAGTTTTCAATTCGGTTATAATTCACCCCTCCACTTT
TRBV4-1,NA,NA,TRBJ1-6,CASSQSDSRGSPLHF,TGCGCCAGCAGCCAATCCGACAGTAGGGGTTCACCCCTCCACTTT
TRBV30,once,TRBD1,TRBJ1-6,CAWSVTAGGFNSPLHF,TGTGCCTGGAGTGTAACGGCAGGGGGGTTCAATTCACCCCTCCACTTT
TRBV5-1,NA,NA,TRBJ1-1,CASSGGTANTEAFF,TGCGCCAGCAGCGGAGGGACGGCGAACACTGAAGCTTTCTTT
TRBV28,NA,TRBD1,TRBJ2-7,CASSFVISQGAKGYEQYF,TGTGCCAGCAGTTTCGTTATAAGTCAGGGGGCTAAAGGCTACGAGCAGTACTTC
TRBV4-2,NA,TRBD2,TRBJ2-7,CASSQEGAGLATREQYF,TGTGCCAGCAGCCAAGAAGGGGCGGGACTAGCCACGAGGGAGCAGTACTTC
TRBV6-5,NA,NA,TRBJ1-1,CASSSAGRAITEAFF,TGTGCCAGCAGTTCGGCAGGGAGGGCGATCACTGAAGCTTTCTTT
TRBV10-2,NA,TRBD1,TRBJ1-6,CASSESTGASYNSPLHF,TGCGCCAGCAGTGAGTCCACAGGGGCCTCCTATAATTCACCCCTCCACTTT
TRBV9,NA,NA,TRBJ2-1,CASRVAPPGNEQFF,TGTGCCAGCAGGGTAGCCCCGCCGGGTAATGAGCAGTTCTTC